The 18 T cell receptor beta chains presented below share a single source sample, sequenced in a study of cytomegalovirus exposure and HLA in healthy donors. The primer mix had 60 Vbeta and 13 Jbeta primers. Only in-frame clones appear in the TCRdb table, and some are missing; sequencing was by immunoSEQ multiplex PCR. The profile shows more than 95,000 clones, under 85% of them singletons. Sequences were obtained from PBMCs. The origin of the receptors is a man aged 18 to 30 in good health and CMV-seronegative.

The V gene is TRBV9, the J gene TRBJ2-5, with D tentatively TRBD2 (7 bases). V gave up 7 bases and J gave up 1 base, with 17 bases separating them. The CDR3 sequence is 15 residues long. Germline loops: CDR1 SGDLS, CDR2 YYNGEE. The chain's CDR3 is CASGRGDPIQETQYF. The DNA of the CDR3 is TGTGCCAGCGGGAGGGGGGATCCCATCCAAGAGACCCAGTACTTC. Full variable domain (outside the CDR3, taken from reference TRBV9 and TRBJ2-5): DSGVTQTPKHLITATGQRVTLRCSPRSGDLSVYWYQQSLDQGLQFLIQYYNGEERAKGNILERFSAQQFPDLHSELNLSSLELGDSALYFCASGRGDPIQETQYFGPGTRLLVL.

The V gene is TRBV7-3, the J gene TRBJ2-1; tentatively, D is TRBD2 (6 bases). V was pared by 1 base and J by 8 bases, with 12 bases between. This CDR3 is 14 amino acids long. The germline gives CDR1 SGHTA, CDR2 FQGTGA. CDR3: CASSLSPSVHEQFF. The CDR3 DNA reads TGTGCCAGCAGCTTAAGTCCTAGCGTGCATGAGCAGTTCTTC.

A single count supports this clone. The J gene is TRBJ2-3, the V gene TRBV18, with TRBD1 matching 8 bases. J gave up 0 bases and V 4 bases, and 12 bases lay outside the gene matches. Germline V CDR1 and CDR2: KGHSH, LQKENI. The CDR3 extends over 18 amino acids. CDR3 bases: TGTGCCAGCTCACAGATCCCGGGACAGGCCTATAGCACAGATACGCAGTATTTT. This sequence encodes CASSQIPGQAYSTDTQYF.

The CDR3 loop is CASSLAGTSQFF. Written as DNA, the CDR3 is TGTGCCAGCAGCTTAGCGGGGACTAGCCAGTTCTTC. V and J are TRBV7-2 and TRBJ2-1; 9 nucleotides agree with TRBD2. The germline gives CDR1 SGHTA, CDR2 FQGNSA. This CDR3 comprises 12 residues. Trimming removed 0 bases from V and 13 bases from J; junction bases left unmatched: 1.

V gene TRBV4-3 combines with J gene TRBJ2-1; 10 nucleotides match TRBD2. Trimming cost V 0 bases and J 5 bases; bases outside gene matches: 4. The germline gives CDR1 LGHNA, CDR2 YSLEER. The CDR3 loop spans 16 amino acids. The CDR3 DNA reads TGCGCCAGCAGCCAAGAGGGACTAGCGTCTGACAATGAGCAGTTCTTC. Protein product: CASSQEGLASDNEQFF.

The genes are TRBV5-1 and TRBJ2-7; D possibly corresponds to TRBD2 (5 bases). Per the germline V gene, CDR1 is SGHRS and CDR2 is YFSETQ. CDR3 length equals 15 residues. Trimming took off 4 bases at V and 4 bases at J, with 18 bases between the two ends. The DNA of the CDR3 is TGCGCCAGCAGCACCCGACTGAGTTCGGGGTACGAGCAGTACTTC. Amino acid sequence: CASSTRLSSGYEQYF.

The CDR3 sequence is CASSQDWASGAYEQYF. The CDR3 bases are TGCGCCAGCAGCCAAGATTGGGCTAGCGGTGCCTACGAGCAGTACTTC. This chain connects TRBV4-3 to TRBJ2-7, with 7 bases matching TRBD2. The V gene end was trimmed by 0 bases and the J gene end by 2 bases; junction bases not matched to a gene: 7. Looked up from germline, CDR1 is LGHNA and CDR2 is YSLEER. The CDR3 is made up of 16 amino acids.

The rearrangement links TRBV11-2 to TRBJ2-7, with TRBD2 identical over 9 bases. This CDR3 spans 15 amino acids. Germline lookup yields CDR1 SGHAT and CDR2 FQNNGV. V lost 1 base and J lost 10; bases outside the gene matches: 11. CDR3 in DNA: TGTGCCAGCAGCTTAGGGTTTAGCGGGAGCATCAAACAGTACTTC. Residues: CASSLGFSGSIKQYF.

The chain has TRBV11-3 and TRBJ2-7; no definite D call. V lost 2 bases to trimming and J lost 3 bases, with 8 bases between them. The CDR3 consists of 13 residues. The germline gives CDR1 SGHNT, CDR2 YENEEA. The CDR3 DNA follows: TGTGCCAGCAGCTTACTAAGACTCTACGAGCAGTACTTC. Translated, it gives CASSLLRLYEQYF.

The chain combines TRBV7-9 with TRBJ2-1; 9 bases line up with TRBD2. The trim removed 1 base at V and 2 bases at J, leaving 3 bases unmatched. CDR1 is SEHNR, CDR2 FQNEAQ, per germline (reference sequence). CDR3 length equals 16 residues. The CDR3, as DNA: TGTGCCAGCAGCTTAGGCCGACTAGCGGCCTACAATGAGCAGTTCTTC. Its protein product is CASSLGRLAAYNEQFF.

This clone was detected a few times. The chain couples TRBV30 to TRBJ1-2, with D tentatively TRBD1 (6 bases). This CDR3 is 15 amino acids long. Per germline, CDR1 GTSNPN and CDR2 SVGIG (reference sequence). Deletions cut 3 bases from V and 0 bases from J, with 14 bases between. The CDR3 here is CAWRGAPTPNYGYTF. The CDR3 nucleotides read TGTGCCTGGAGGGGGGCACCAACTCCTAACTATGGCTACACCTTC. Full variable domain (outside the CDR3, taken from reference TRBV30 and TRBJ1-2): SQTIHQWPATLVQPVGSPLSLECTVEGTSNPNLYWYRQAAGRGLQLLFYSVGIGQISSEVPQNLSASRPQDRQFILSSKKLLLSDSGFYLCAWRGAPTPNYGYTFGSGTRLTVV.

The rearrangement joins TRBV29-1 to TRBJ1-1; possibly TRBD1 for D (5 bases). The CDR3 runs to 14 residues. Trimming removed 6 bases from V and 6 bases from J, with 20 bases in between. Germline loops: CDR1 SQVTM, CDR2 ANQGSEA. For the CDR3, the DNA is TGCAGCGTGAATTTATCAGGGATGGTCGCTGAAGCTTTCTTT. Residues: CSVNLSGMVAEAFF.

This chain joins TRBV28 and TRBJ2-7; D remains unclear. The germline V gene encodes CDR1 MDHEN and CDR2 SYDVKM. Trimming removed 2 bases at V and 3 bases at J, with 5 bases between. This CDR3 contains 12 residues. As DNA, the CDR3 is TGTGCCAGCAGTTTAAGGAGCTACGAGCAGTACTTC. Its protein product is CASSLRSYEQYF.

The chain links TRBV7-2 to TRBJ2-1; the match to TRBD2 covers 8 bases. The junction had 8 bases not matched to a gene; V was cut back by 4 bases and J by 6 bases. This CDR3 is built from 15 residues. Germline CDR1 reads SGHTA; CDR2 reads FQGNSA. In DNA, the CDR3 is TGTGCCAGCAGCTATGAAGCGGGAGTGGGCAATGAGCAGTTCTTC. Its protein is CASSYEAGVGNEQFF.

This clone appeared once. The chain has TRBV28 and TRBJ2-1; 13 nucleotides agree with TRBD2. Germline CDR1 MDHEN, CDR2 SYDVKM. This CDR3 contains 16 residues. V lost 3 bases to trimming and J lost 7 bases; unmatched junction nucleotides: 6. The CDR3 coding sequence is TGTGCCAGCAGTTTCCGGACTAGCGGGAGCCGGAATGAGCAGTTCTTC. Its translation is CASSFRTSGSRNEQFF.

This chain uses TRBV28 with TRBJ2-3; TRBD2 might be the D (5 bases). The CDR3 has 11 residues. Looked up from germline, CDR1 is MDHEN and CDR2 is SYDVKM. V dropped 4 bases and J dropped 11 bases, with 10 bases sitting between them. DNA of the CDR3: TGTGCCAGCAGTTCCTGGGAGCTGCAGTATTTT. It encodes CASSSWELQYF.

V gene TRBV6-1 combines with J gene TRBJ2-7, with 8 nucleotides matching TRBD1. The CDR3 contains 13 residues. V was clipped by 5 bases and J by 5 bases; unmatched bases: 5. The germline CDR1 and CDR2 sequences are MNHNS and SASEGT. CDR3 loop: CASSLTGVHEQYF. The CDR3, as DNA: TGTGCCAGCAGTTTGACAGGGGTCCACGAGCAGTACTTC.

The gene calls are TRBV19 and TRBJ2-7, with D possibly matching TRBD2 (5 bases). Trimming left V 6 bases short and J 7 bases short, with 13 bases between. Germline-derived CDR1 and CDR2 are LNHDA and SQIVND (reference sequence). The CDR3 is made up of 12 amino acids. CDR3 nucleotides: TGTGCCAGTAGGAGCCGGGAATGGGAGCAGTACTTC. Residues: CASRSREWEQYF.